This T cell receptor beta chain was found in a study of PD-1 blockade in classical Hodgkin lymphoma. Study results and limitations: Reported baseline diversity: healthy donors highest, relapsed/refractory patients lowest. Complete responders showed a baseline diversity that resembled the diversity of newly diagnosed patients. Repertoire differences have undefined causes, possibly disease activity or prior therapy.

To note about this clone: Its antigen is unidentified.

V shed 0 bases and J shed 3 bases, with 15 bases lying between them. Germline V gene sequence: CDR1 LGHNA, CDR2 YSLEER. CDR3 length: 16 amino acids. The table came from immunoSEQ multiplex PCR; TCRdb's copy has only in-frame clones and leaves some out. Seen here are about 43,000 clones, under 75% observed once, and the top ten hold about 3%. Relapse after autologous stem cell transplantation occurred in every patient, and brentuximab vedotin exposure varied. Sequencing was performed on peripheral blood mononuclear cells (PBMCs), taken before the second cycle of nivolumab. V and J are TRBV4-3 and TRBJ2-7; possible D gene TRBD1, 5 bases. The receptor's source is a human donor with classical Hodgkin lymphoma. CDR3 amino acids: CASSQDRAGKIYEQYF. The CDR3 DNA reads TGCGCCAGCAGCCAAGATAGGGCAGGGAAGATCTACGAGCAGTACTTC.